A single sample is the source of the 27 T cell receptor beta chains below, sequenced in a study of blood T cell repertoires in COVID-19. The table came from immunoSEQ multiplex PCR; TCRdb's copy has only in-frame clones and leaves some out. Here the sample spans about 230,000 clones, 83% being singletons. Sequenced: peripheral blood. The source is a woman aged 45-60 years with acute or convalescent COVID-19.

In this sample, this clone turned up once. The CDR3 sequence: CASSSTAGGYGYTF. CDR3 coding DNA: TGTGCCAGCAGTTCCACGGCAGGGGGCTATGGCTACACCTTC. This rearrangement joins TRBV28 to TRBJ1-2; 7 positions match TRBD1. V lost 4 bases and J lost 4; bases outside the gene matches: 6. CDR3 length: 14 amino acids. CDR1 and CDR2 from the germline V gene are MDHEN and SYDVKM.

For the CDR3, the DNA is TGTGCCAGCAGCCGCGGACAGATGAACACTGAAGCTTTCTTT. Its protein is CASSRGQMNTEAFF. This chain links TRBV3-1 (or the pseudogene TRBV3-2) with TRBJ1-1, with D possibly TRBD1 on 6 matching bases. CDR1 and CDR2 from the germline V gene are LGHDT and YNNKEL (reference sequence). This CDR3 is built from 14 residues. With 4 bases removed from V and 0 bases from J, the gap between germline ends came to 9 bases.

V and J are TRBV5-4 and TRBJ1-1; D remains unclear. This CDR3 contains 12 residues. V lost 1 base and J lost 7, with 8 bases in between. CDR1 and CDR2 (germline): SGHNT, YYREEE (reference sequence). The CDR3: CASSLLTDEAFF. CDR3 nucleotide sequence: TGTGCCAGCAGCTTGCTAACAGATGAAGCTTTCTTT.

Details on this clone: This same CDR3 is encoded by further DNA sequences in the sample. The CDR3 DNA reads as TGTGCCAGCAGAAGACAGGGGAACACCGGGGAGCTGTTTTTT. Protein product: CASRRQGNTGELFF. The V gene is TRBV6-5, the J gene TRBJ2-2, with TRBD1 matching over 7 bases. The CDR3 is made up of 14 amino acids. CDR1 and CDR2 (germline): MNHEY, SVGAGI. Unmatched junction bases numbered 2, after V lost 6 bases and J lost 1 base.

Notes on this clone: A read error may produce the germline difference seen at one junction end. The J gene is TRBJ1-1, the V gene TRBV5-1; unclear D gene. Germline V CDR1 and CDR2: SGHRS, YFSETQ. The CDR3 has 13 residues. CDR3 nucleotides: TGCGCCAGCAGCCTAACAATGAACACTAAAGCTTTCTTT. The encoded protein is CASSLTMNTKAFF.

This clone was observed a handful of times. This chain joins TRBV19 and TRBJ2-2; 9 bases are a match to TRBD2. CDR1 and CDR2 from the germline V gene are LNHDA and SQIVND (reference sequence). This CDR3 has 15 residues. V was clipped by 6 bases and J by 7 bases; unmatched bases: 9. This CDR3 is CASSISGGYIGELFF. The CDR3 DNA reads as TGTGCCAGTAGCATTAGCGGGGGATACATCGGGGAGCTGTTTTTT.

The chain combines TRBV2 with TRBJ2-7; D call uncertain. Looked up from germline, CDR1 is SNHLY and CDR2 is FYNNEI. This CDR3 spans 15 amino acids. Trimming removed 2 bases from V and 0 bases from J, with 11 bases in between. CDR3 region: CASSESRSRSYEQYF. The DNA for the CDR3 is TGTGCCAGCAGTGAATCCAGGTCCCGCTCCTACGAGCAGTACTTC. Full variable domain (remainder filled in from reference TRBV2 and TRBJ2-7): EPEVTQTPSHQVTQMGQEVILRCVPISNHLYFYWYRQILGQKVEFLVSFYNNEISEKSEIFDDQFSVERPDGSNFTLKIRSTKLEDSAMYFCASSESRSRSYEQYFGPGTRLTVT.

This clone has more than one count but fewer than ten. The chain employs TRBV11-2 and TRBJ2-7; 10 bases map to TRBD2. CDR1 is SGHAT and CDR2 is FQNNGV in the germline V gene. This CDR3 spans 18 amino acids. The junction had 8 bases not matched to a gene; V was cut back by 0 bases and J by 0 bases. The CDR3 reads CASSLELLAGVSSYEQYF. The CDR3 coding sequence is TGTGCCAGCAGCTTAGAGTTGCTAGCGGGGGTGAGCTCCTACGAGCAGTACTTC.

Concerning this clone itself: Other DNA sequences in the same sample also yield this CDR3. The chain is built from TRBV27 and TRBJ1-1, with 11 bases matching TRBD1. Germline CDR1 MNHEY, CDR2 SMNVEV (reference sequence). The junction had 6 bases not matched to a gene; V was cut back by 5 bases and J by 4 bases. The CDR3 is 15 amino acids. The CDR3 region has the DNA TGTGCCAGCAGTCCGGGACAGGGGGGTAGCACTGAAGCTTTCTTT. Amino acids: CASSPGQGGSTEAFF.

The gene calls are TRBV28 and TRBJ1-3; 8 nucleotides line up with TRBD1. Germline trimming cut 2 bases from V and 4 bases from J; bases unmatched to any gene: 16. Germline V gene lookup returns CDR1 MDHEN and CDR2 SYDVKM. The CDR3 spans 19 residues. The chain's CDR3 is CASSLPTMDRAVYGNTIYF. In nucleotides, the CDR3 is TGTGCCAGCAGTTTACCAACAATGGACAGGGCGGTTTACGGAAACACCATATATTTT.

The chain is built from TRBV28 and TRBJ1-1; D is perhaps TRBD1 (6 bases). The length of the CDR3 is 14 residues. V lost 5 bases, J lost 5 bases, and 15 bases lay in between. Per germline, CDR1 MDHEN and CDR2 SYDVKM. CDR3 in DNA: TGTGCCAGCAGTGACAGGACCCCTCCAACTGAAGCTTTCTTT. This translates into CASSDRTPPTEAFF.

The chain couples TRBV9 to TRBJ1-3, with D perhaps matching TRBD1 (5 bases). CDR1 is SGDLS and CDR2 is YYNGEE in the germline V gene. Trimming removed 2 bases from V and 3 bases from J, with 18 bases in between. The CDR3 loop spans 17 amino acids. This chain's CDR3 is CASSVEPSGFVGNTIYF. Written as DNA, the CDR3 is TGTGCCAGCAGCGTCGAACCGTCAGGGTTCGTTGGAAACACCATATATTTT.

This clone was observed a single time. The same CDR3 also results from other DNA sequences found in this sample. Written as DNA, the CDR3 is TGTGCCAGCAGCAGGGACAACCAAGAGACCCAGTACTTC. This sequence encodes CASSRDNQETQYF. The chain combines TRBV11-2 with TRBJ2-5; D perhaps matches TRBD1 (6 bases). V gave up 5 bases and J gave up 0 bases, with 7 bases separating them. The CDR3 totals 13 residues. Germline V gene sequence: CDR1 SGHAT, CDR2 FQNNGV.

The chain has TRBV5-6 and TRBJ1-4; D remains ambiguous. Germline lookup yields CDR1 SGHDT and CDR2 YYEEEE. V was cut by 2 bases and J by 0 bases, with 5 bases left in between. This CDR3 has 14 amino acids. This CDR3 reads CASSFMSTNEKLFF. The CDR3 DNA sequence: TGTGCCAGCAGCTTTATGTCAACTAATGAAAAACTGTTTTTT.

This chain uses TRBV7-9 with TRBJ2-5; D is ambiguous. CDR3 length: 13 residues. Germline V gene lookup returns CDR1 SEHNR and CDR2 FQNEAQ (reference sequence). V shed 4 bases and J shed 0 bases, with 6 bases lying between them. CDR3 loop: CASSSNDQETQYF. The CDR3 region has the DNA TGTGCCAGCAGCTCTAACGACCAAGAGACCCAGTACTTC.

This chain connects TRBV6-6 to TRBJ1-5, with TRBD1 identical over 10 bases. The germline gives CDR1 MNHNY, CDR2 SVGAGI (reference sequence). The V gene end was trimmed by 6 bases and the J gene end by 4 bases; junction bases not matched to a gene: 3. The CDR3 runs 14 residues. As DNA, the CDR3 is TGTGCCAGCAGGGAGGGACAGGGGAATCAGCCCCAGCATTTT. As protein: CASREGQGNQPQHF.

The genes are TRBV11-1 and TRBJ2-3, with 12 nucleotides matching TRBD2. V gave up 5 bases and J gave up 8 bases; unmatched junction bases: 5. In germline, CDR1 is SGHAT, CDR2 FQDESV (reference sequence). CDR3 length: 14 amino acids. The CDR3 coding sequence is TGTGCCAGCAGCCTCGGACTAGCGGGGAGTACGCAGTATTTT. Protein product: CASSLGLAGSTQYF.

V is TRBV12-3 or TRBV12-4 and J is TRBJ1-3, with D maybe TRBD1 (5 bases). Trimming removed 9 bases from V and 4 bases from J, with 13 bases in between. The CDR3 consists of 13 residues. In DNA form, the CDR3 reads TGTGCCAGTGGAGGGAAGGGGGGAAACACCATATATTTT. Translation gives CASGGKGGNTIYF.

The chain recombines TRBV5-4 with TRBJ2-1, with 7 bases aligning to TRBD1. J was trimmed by 4 bases and V by 4 bases; bases with no gene match: 2. The CDR3 runs 13 residues. From germline, CDR1 is SGHNT and CDR2 YYREEE (reference sequence). This chain's CDR3 is CASSGTEYNEQFF. The CDR3 DNA sequence: TGTGCCAGCAGCGGGACAGAGTACAATGAGCAGTTCTTC.

This sequence joins TRBV2 and TRBJ2-7, with D perhaps TRBD1 (5 bases). Germline-derived CDR1 and CDR2 are SNHLY and FYNNEI. The CDR3 is made up of 13 amino acids. The ends were cut back, 11 bases at V and 3 bases at J, with 17 bases in the middle. The CDR3 DNA follows: TGTGCCTCCGCACAGGCCGACGTCTACGAGCAGTACTTC. It translates to CASAQADVYEQYF.

The rearrangement links TRBV9 to TRBJ2-7; possible D gene TRBD1, 5 bases. Germline V CDR1 and CDR2: SGDLS, YYNGEE. The V gene lost 0 bases and the J gene lost 4 bases, with 11 bases spanning the gap. CDR3 length equals 14 residues. CDR3 residues: CASSVGRGWYEQYF. The DNA of the CDR3 is TGTGCCAGCAGCGTAGGTAGGGGTTGGTACGAGCAGTACTTC.

J is TRBJ2-5 and V is TRBV15; D may be TRBD2 (5 bases). Trimming removed 2 bases at V and 1 base at J, with 8 bases between. From germline, CDR1 is LNHNV and CDR2 YYDKDF (reference sequence). This CDR3 spans 14 amino acids. CDR3 loop: CATSRMGSQETQYF. The CDR3 bases are TGTGCCACCAGCAGAATGGGGAGCCAAGAGACCCAGTACTTC.

V and J are TRBV9 and TRBJ1-1, with D hard to call. The CDR3 loop spans 15 amino acids. V was shortened by 0 bases and J by 4 bases, with 13 bases between the two germline ends. Germline V gene lookup returns CDR1 SGDLS and CDR2 YYNGEE. CDR3: CASSVELGEGTEAFF. The CDR3 region has the DNA TGTGCCAGCAGCGTAGAGCTCGGGGAGGGCACTGAAGCTTTCTTT.

The table lists this clone with a count of one. The chain employs TRBV19 and TRBJ1-2, with D possibly being TRBD1 (5 bases). Germline V gives CDR1 LNHDA, CDR2 SQIVND (reference sequence). The CDR3 is made up of 15 amino acids. Trimming took off 7 bases at V and 11 bases at J, with 26 bases between the two ends. The CDR3 DNA is TGTGCCAGTACCCCCGCCCCGGGACTTACCTCACAATACACCTTC. Encoded protein: CASTPAPGLTSQYTF.

The CDR3 spells CASSGGTTALNEQFF. CDR3 in DNA: TGTGCCAGCAGCGGAGGGACTACCGCCCTCAATGAGCAGTTCTTC. The rearrangement uses TRBV9 and TRBJ2-1, with TRBD2 matching 7 bases. The CDR3 is 15 residues long. V lost 3 bases, J lost 6 bases, and 9 bases stayed unmatched. Per germline, CDR1 SGDLS and CDR2 YYNGEE.

On this clone: Its ends do not fully match the called genes, so a read error is possible. The J gene is TRBJ2-7, the V gene TRBV3-1 (or the pseudogene TRBV3-2); D unresolved. Per the germline V gene, CDR1 is LGHDT and CDR2 is YNNKEL (reference sequence). The CDR3 extends over 15 amino acids. CDR3 bases: TGTGCCAGCAGCCAAGATCTGGGCAGGTCCTACGCGCAGTACTTC. Translation: CASSQDLGRSYAQYF.

This rearrangement joins TRBV19 to TRBJ1-5; maybe TRBD1 (6 bases). The CDR3 runs 16 residues. Trimming shortened V by 5 bases and J by 0 bases, and 14 bases separated the two germline ends. Germline CDR1 reads LNHDA; CDR2 reads SQIVND (reference sequence). The DNA for the CDR3 is TGTGCCAGTAGTGCTAAAGGGGGTTATAGCAATCAGCCCCAGCATTTT. Encoded protein: CASSAKGGYSNQPQHF.